The clone carrying this TCR beta chain has just a few counts. Its antigen is unidentified. This entry comes from a study of CD8 T cells in ankylosing spondylitis. Whole-study results and caveats: Earlier literature documents some of the motif variants in reactive arthritis synovial fluid and blood. Matched ankylosing spondylitis synovial fluid reportedly showed significant enrichment of disease-linked clones.

This CDR3 comprises 15 residues. Germline CDR1 SGHRS, CDR2 YFSETQ. V was clipped by 4 bases and J by 6 bases; unmatched bases: 11. Each TCR beta library was made by quantitative 5'-RACE that incorporated molecular barcodes. TCRdb reanalysed the 5' RACE reads using MiXCR and keeps one entry per CDR3 protein. The sample contains 220,000 or so distinct CDR3 sequences, 8% to 11% of which appear only once. Sequenced sample: blood, either unsorted or a sorted T cell fraction (not recorded which). This rearrangement joins TRBV5-1 to TRBJ2-7; the match to TRBD1 covers 9 bases. The receptor's source is a male donor with ankylosing spondylitis or in good health (not recorded which). CDR3 protein: CASSRLPGQGSEQYF. The CDR3 region has the DNA TGCGCCAGCAGCCGACTTCCGGGACAGGGTAGCGAGCAGTACTTC. Based on the CDR3 plus reference TRBV5-1 and TRBJ2-7, the full variable domain is KAGVTQTPRYLIKTRGQQVTLSCSPISGHRSVSWYQQTPGQGLQFLFEYFSETQRNKGNFPGRFSGRQFSNSRSEMNVSTLELGDSALYLCASSRLPGQGSEQYFGPGTRLTVT.